Listed here are 3 T cell receptor beta chains from one sample, sequenced in a study of cytomegalovirus exposure and HLA in healthy donors. With 60 Vbeta and 13 Jbeta primers, the PCR was carried out. The protocol was immunoSEQ multiplex PCR, while the TCRdb copy is restricted to in-frame clones and leaves out a portion. Seen here are roughly 240,000 clones, roughly 82% observed once, and the top ten hold 5% to 6.5%. Specimen: PBMCs. The receptor source for this set is a woman in her thirties or forties in good health and CMV-seropositive.

The chain joins TRBV19 to TRBJ2-7, with D possibly TRBD1 on 5 matching bases. The CDR3 has 12 amino acids. Germline CDR1 is LNHDA and CDR2 is SQIVND (reference sequence). V dropped 6 bases and J dropped 8 bases, with 14 bases sitting between them. Written as DNA, the CDR3 is TGTGCCAGTAGCGCCGGGCTGGGGCAGCAGTACTTC. As protein: CASSAGLGQQYF. Using reference TRBV19 and TRBJ2-7 for the parts outside the CDR3, the full variable domain is DGGITQSPKYLFRKEGQNVTLSCEQNLNHDAMYWYRQDPGQGLRLIYYSQIVNDFQKGDIAEGYSVSREKKESFPLTVTSAQKNPTAFYLCASSAGLGQQYFGPGTRLTVT.

The chain joins TRBV9 to TRBJ2-6, with 12 bases matching TRBD2. The CDR3 covers 20 residues. Germline CDR1 SGDLS, CDR2 YYNGEE. J gave up 2 bases and V 1 base, and 10 bases lay outside the gene matches. CDR3 coding DNA: TGTGCCAGCAGCGTAAGGCCCGAATCTAGCGGGAGGGCTGGGGCCAACGTCCTGACTTTC. Protein product: CASSVRPESSGRAGANVLTF.

The V and J genes are TRBV5-1 and TRBJ2-6; the D gene is possibly TRBD1 (5 bases). CDR1 is SGHRS, CDR2 YFSETQ, per germline. This CDR3 region has 21 residues. V was cut by 2 bases and J by 0 bases, with 24 bases left in between. The CDR3 bases are TGCGCCAGCAGCTTCAGGGCCCGACATCGCTCACCCGTCTCTGGGGCCAACGTCCTGACTTTC. Protein sequence: CASSFRARHRSPVSGANVLTF.